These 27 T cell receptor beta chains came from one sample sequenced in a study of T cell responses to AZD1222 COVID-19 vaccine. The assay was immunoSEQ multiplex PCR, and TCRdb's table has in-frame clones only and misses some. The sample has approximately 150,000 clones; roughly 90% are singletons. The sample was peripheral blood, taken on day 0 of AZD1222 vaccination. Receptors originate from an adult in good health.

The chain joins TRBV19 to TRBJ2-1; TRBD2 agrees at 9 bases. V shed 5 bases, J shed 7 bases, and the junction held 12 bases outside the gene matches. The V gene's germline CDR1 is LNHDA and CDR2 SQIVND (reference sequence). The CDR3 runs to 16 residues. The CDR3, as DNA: TGTGCCAGTAGTCCCTATAGCGGGAGCCCCGGGAATGAGCAGTTCTTC. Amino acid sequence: CASSPYSGSPGNEQFF.

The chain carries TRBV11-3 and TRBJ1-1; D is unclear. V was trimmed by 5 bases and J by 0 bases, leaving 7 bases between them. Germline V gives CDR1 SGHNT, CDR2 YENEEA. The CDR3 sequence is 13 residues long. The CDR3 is CASSLYLNTEAFF. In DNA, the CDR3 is TGTGCCAGCAGCCTTTACTTGAACACTGAAGCTTTCTTT.

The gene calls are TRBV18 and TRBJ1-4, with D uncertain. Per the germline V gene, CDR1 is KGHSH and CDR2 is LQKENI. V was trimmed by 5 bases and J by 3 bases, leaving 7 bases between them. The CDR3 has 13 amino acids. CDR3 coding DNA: TGTGCCAGCTCAGTGGGTTCTAATGAAAAACTGTTTTTT. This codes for CASSVGSNEKLFF.

CDR3 DNA: TGCGCCAGCAGCTTGGATGGGAGCGGCTACACCTTC. Protein: CASSLDGSGYTF. The gene calls are TRBV5-1 and TRBJ1-2; D ambiguous. Germline V CDR1 and CDR2: SGHRS, YFSETQ. The CDR3 contains 12 residues. The ends were cut back, 0 bases at V and 8 bases at J, with 8 bases in the middle.

The chain's CDR3 is CASSYSDRDTNEQFF. CDR3 nucleotide sequence: TGTGCCAGCAGTTACTCGGACAGGGATACCAATGAGCAGTTCTTC. This chain joins TRBV6-5 and TRBJ2-1; 8 bases are shared with TRBD1. The CDR3 is 15 residues long. Germline V gene data show CDR1 as MNHEY and CDR2 as SVGAGI. V was clipped by 0 bases and J by 6 bases; unmatched bases: 4.

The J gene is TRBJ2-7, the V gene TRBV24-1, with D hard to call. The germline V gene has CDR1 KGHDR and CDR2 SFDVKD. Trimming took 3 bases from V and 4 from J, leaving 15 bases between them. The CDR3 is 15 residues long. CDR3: CATSDLGLGRYEQYF. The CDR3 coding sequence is TGTGCCACCAGTGATCTGGGTCTGGGAAGATACGAGCAGTACTTC.

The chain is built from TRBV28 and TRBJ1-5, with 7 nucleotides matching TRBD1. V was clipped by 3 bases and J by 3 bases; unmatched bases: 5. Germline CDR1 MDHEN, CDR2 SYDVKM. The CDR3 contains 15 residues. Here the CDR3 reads CASSLGTVHNQPQHF. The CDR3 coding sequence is TGTGCCAGCAGTTTGGGGACAGTACACAATCAGCCCCAGCATTTT.

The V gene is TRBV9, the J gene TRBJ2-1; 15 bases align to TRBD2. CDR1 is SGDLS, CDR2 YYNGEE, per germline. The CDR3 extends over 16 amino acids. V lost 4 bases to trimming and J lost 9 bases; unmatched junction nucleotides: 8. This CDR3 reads CASSPRTSGRGGEQFF. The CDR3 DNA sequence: TGTGCCAGCAGCCCCCGGACTAGCGGGAGGGGGGGTGAGCAGTTCTTC.

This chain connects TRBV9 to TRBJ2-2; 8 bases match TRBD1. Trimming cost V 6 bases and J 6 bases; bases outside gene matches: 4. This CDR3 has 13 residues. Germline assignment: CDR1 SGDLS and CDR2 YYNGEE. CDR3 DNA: TGTGCCAGCACCCAACAGGGGGCCGGGGAGCTGTTTTTT. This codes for CASTQQGAGELFF.

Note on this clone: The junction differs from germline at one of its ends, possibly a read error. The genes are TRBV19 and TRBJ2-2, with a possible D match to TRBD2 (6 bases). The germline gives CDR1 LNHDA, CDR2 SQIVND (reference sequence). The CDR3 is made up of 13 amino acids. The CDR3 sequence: CASPGEKAGGLFF. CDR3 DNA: TGTGCCAGTCCGGGGGAAAAGGCCGGGGGGCTGTTTTTT.

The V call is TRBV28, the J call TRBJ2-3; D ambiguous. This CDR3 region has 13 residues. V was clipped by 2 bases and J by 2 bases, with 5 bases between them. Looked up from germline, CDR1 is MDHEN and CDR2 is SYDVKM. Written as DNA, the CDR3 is TGTGCCAGCAGTTTACAGCTCACAGATACGCAGTATTTT. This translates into CASSLQLTDTQYF.

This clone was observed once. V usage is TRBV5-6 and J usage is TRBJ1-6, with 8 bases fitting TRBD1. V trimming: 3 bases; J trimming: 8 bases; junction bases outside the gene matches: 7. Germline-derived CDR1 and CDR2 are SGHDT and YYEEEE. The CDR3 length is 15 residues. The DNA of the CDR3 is TGTGCCAGCAGCTGGGACAGGACCTTCGATTCACCCCTCCACTTT. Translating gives CASSWDRTFDSPLHF. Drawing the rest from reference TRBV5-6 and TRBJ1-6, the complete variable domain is DAGVTQSPTHLIKTRGQQVTLRCSPKSGHDTVSWYQQALGQGPQFIFQYYEEEERQRGNFPDRFSGHQFPNYSSELNVNALLLGDSALYLCASSWDRTFDSPLHFGNGTRLTVT.

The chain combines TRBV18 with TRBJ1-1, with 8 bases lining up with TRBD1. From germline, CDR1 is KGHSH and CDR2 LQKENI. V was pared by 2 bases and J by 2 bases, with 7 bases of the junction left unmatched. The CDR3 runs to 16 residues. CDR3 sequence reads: CASSPAGGLTNTEAFF. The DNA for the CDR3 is TGTGCCAGCTCACCAGCAGGGGGCCTGACTAACACTGAAGCTTTCTTT.

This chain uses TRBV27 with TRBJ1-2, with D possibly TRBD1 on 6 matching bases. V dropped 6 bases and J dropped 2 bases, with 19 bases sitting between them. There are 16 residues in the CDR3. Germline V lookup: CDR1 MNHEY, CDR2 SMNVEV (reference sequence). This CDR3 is CASRRLGASGNYGYTF. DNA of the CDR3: TGTGCCAGCAGGCGATTGGGGGCGAGCGGAAACTATGGCTACACCTTC.

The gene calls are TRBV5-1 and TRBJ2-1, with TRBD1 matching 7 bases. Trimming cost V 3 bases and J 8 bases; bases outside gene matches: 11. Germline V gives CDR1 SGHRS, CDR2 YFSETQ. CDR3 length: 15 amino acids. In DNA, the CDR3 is TGCGCCAGCAGCTCCCATGAGGGGGCCCAATATGAGCAGTTCTTC. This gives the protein CASSSHEGAQYEQFF.

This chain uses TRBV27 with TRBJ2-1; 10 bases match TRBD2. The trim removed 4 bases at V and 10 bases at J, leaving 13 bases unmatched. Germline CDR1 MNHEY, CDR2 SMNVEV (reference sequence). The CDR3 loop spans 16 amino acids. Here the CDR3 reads CASSSQLAGVGREQFF. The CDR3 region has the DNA TGTGCCAGCAGTTCCCAGCTAGCGGGAGTGGGAAGGGAGCAGTTCTTC.

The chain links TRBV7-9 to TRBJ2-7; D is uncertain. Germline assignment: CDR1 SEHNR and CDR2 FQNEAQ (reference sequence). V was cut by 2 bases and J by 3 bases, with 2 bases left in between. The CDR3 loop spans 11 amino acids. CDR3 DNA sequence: TGTGCCAGCAGCTTAAGCTACGAGCAGTACTTC. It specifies CASSLSYEQYF.

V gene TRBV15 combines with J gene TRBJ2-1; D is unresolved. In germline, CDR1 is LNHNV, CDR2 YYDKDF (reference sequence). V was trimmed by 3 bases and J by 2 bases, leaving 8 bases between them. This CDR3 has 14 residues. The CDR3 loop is CATSSAKPYNEQFF. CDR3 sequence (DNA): TGTGCCACCAGCAGCGCAAAACCCTACAATGAGCAGTTCTTC.

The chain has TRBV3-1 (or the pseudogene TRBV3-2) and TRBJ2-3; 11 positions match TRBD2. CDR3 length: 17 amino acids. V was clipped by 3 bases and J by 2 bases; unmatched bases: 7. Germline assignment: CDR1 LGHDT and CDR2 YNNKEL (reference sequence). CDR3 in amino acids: CASSHPGLAEVTDTQYF. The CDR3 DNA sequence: TGTGCCAGCAGCCACCCGGGACTAGCGGAAGTCACAGATACGCAGTATTTT.

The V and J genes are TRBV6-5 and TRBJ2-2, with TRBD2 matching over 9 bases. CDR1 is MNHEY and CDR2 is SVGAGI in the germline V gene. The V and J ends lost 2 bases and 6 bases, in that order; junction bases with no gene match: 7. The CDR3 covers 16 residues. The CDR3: CASSYAGGPGAGELFF. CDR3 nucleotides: TGTGCCAGCAGTTACGCGGGAGGGCCAGGGGCCGGGGAGCTGTTTTTT.

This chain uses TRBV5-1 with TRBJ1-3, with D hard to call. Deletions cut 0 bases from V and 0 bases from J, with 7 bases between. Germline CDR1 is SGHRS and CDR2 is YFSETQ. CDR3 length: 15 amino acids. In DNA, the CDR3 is TGCGCCAGCAGCTTGGGACGGAACTCTGGAAACACCATATATTTT. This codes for CASSLGRNSGNTIYF.

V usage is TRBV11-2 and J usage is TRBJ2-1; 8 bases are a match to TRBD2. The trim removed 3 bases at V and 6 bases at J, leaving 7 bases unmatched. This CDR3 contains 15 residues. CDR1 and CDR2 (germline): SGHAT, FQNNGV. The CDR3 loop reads CASSFTGGFSNEQFF. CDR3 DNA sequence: TGTGCCAGCAGCTTTACGGGAGGGTTCAGCAATGAGCAGTTCTTC.

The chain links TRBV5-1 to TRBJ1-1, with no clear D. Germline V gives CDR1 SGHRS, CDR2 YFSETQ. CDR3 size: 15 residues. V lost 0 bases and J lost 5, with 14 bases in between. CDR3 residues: CASSLDPGRGTEAFF. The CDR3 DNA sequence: TGCGCCAGCAGCTTGGATCCTGGTCGTGGGACTGAAGCTTTCTTT.

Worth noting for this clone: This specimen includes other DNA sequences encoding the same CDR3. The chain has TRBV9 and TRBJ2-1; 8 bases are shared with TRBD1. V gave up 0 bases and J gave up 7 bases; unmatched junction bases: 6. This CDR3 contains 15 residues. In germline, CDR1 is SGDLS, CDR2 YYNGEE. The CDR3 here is CASSVGQGARNEQFF. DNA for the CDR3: TGTGCCAGCAGCGTAGGGCAGGGGGCGAGGAATGAGCAGTTCTTC.

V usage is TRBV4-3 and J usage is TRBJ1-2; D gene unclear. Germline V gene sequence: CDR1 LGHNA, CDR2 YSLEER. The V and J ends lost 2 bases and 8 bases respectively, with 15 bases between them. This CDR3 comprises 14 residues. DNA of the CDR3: TGCGCCAGCAGCCAATTATTGGACGAGAGAGGCTACACCTTC. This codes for CASSQLLDERGYTF.

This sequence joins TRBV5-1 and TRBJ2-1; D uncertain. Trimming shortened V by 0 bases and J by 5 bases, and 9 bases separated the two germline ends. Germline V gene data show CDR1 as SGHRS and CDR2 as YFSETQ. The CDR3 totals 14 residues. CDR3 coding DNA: TGCGCCAGCAGCTTGGCCGGTACCGACAATGAGCAGTTCTTC. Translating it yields CASSLAGTDNEQFF.

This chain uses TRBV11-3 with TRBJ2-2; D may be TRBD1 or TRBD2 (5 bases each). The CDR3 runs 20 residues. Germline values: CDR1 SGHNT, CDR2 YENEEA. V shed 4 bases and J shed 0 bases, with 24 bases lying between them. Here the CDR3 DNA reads TGTGCCAGCAGCTCCCCCTCTGCCGGGACCGAAATTGCGAACACCGGGGAGCTGTTTTTT. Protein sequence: CASSSPSAGTEIANTGELFF.